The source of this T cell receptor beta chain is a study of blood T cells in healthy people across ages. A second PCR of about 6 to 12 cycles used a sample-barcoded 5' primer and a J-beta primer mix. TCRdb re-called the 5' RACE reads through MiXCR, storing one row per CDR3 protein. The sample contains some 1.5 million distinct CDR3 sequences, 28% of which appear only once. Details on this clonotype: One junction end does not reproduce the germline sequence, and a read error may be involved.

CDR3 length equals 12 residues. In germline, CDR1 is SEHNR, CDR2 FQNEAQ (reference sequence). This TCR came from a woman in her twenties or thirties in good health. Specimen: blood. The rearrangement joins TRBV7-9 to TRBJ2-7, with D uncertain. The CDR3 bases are TGTGCCAGCAGCTTAACCGCCTACGAGCGGTACTTC. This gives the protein CASSLTAYERYF.